The 23 T cell receptor beta chains below were found in one sample sequenced in a study of cytomegalovirus exposure and HLA in healthy donors. Primers included in the PCR were 60 Vbeta and 13 Jbeta primers. Using immunoSEQ multiplex PCR, the repertoire was profiled, and TCRdb retains in-frame clones only, with some absent. This repertoire shows roughly 120,000 clones, around 68% found once; its top ten account for 11%. The sample consisted of PBMCs. The receptor source for this set is a woman between 45 and 60 years old in good health and CMV-seropositive.

This sequence joins TRBV19 and TRBJ1-2; 8 bases agree with TRBD1. With V trimmed by 5 bases and J by 6 bases, 5 bases remained unmatched. Germline values: CDR1 LNHDA, CDR2 SQIVND (reference sequence). This CDR3 has 13 amino acids. The CDR3 loop is CASSSTGGNGYTF. CDR3 DNA: TGTGCCAGTAGTTCAACAGGGGGTAATGGCTACACCTTC. The variable domain in full, completed from reference TRBV19 and TRBJ1-2, reads DGGITQSPKYLFRKEGQNVTLSCEQNLNHDAMYWYRQDPGQGLRLIYYSQIVNDFQKGDIAEGYSVSREKKESFPLTVTSAQKNPTAFYLCASSSTGGNGYTFGSGTRLTVV.

Ten or more counts support this clone. The rearrangement links TRBV7-2 to TRBJ2-5, with 12 nucleotides matching TRBD2. Trimming cost V 6 bases and J 1 base; bases outside gene matches: 0. This CDR3 is 14 amino acids long. Looked up from germline, CDR1 is SGHTA and CDR2 is FQGNSA. CDR3 amino acids: CASRTSGGQETQYF. The CDR3 DNA is TGTGCCAGCAGGACTAGCGGGGGCCAAGAGACCCAGTACTTC.

The chain couples TRBV29-1 to TRBJ1-1, with D unresolved. In germline, CDR1 is SQVTM, CDR2 ANQGSEA. CDR3 length: 11 residues. Trimming shortened V by 5 bases and J by 8 bases, and 12 bases separated the two germline ends. The CDR3 bases are TGCAGCGTTAACTACATAGAAGAAGCTTTCTTT. This gives the protein CSVNYIEEAFF. The complete variable domain, with remaining parts taken from reference TRBV29-1 and TRBJ1-1, reads SAVISQKPSRDICQRGTSLTIQCQVDSQVTMMFWYRQQPGQSLTLIATANQGSEATYESGFVIDKFPISRPNLTFSTLTVSNMSPEDSSIYLCSVNYIEEAFFGQGTRLTVV.

J is TRBJ2-2 and V is TRBV7-9; the D gene is possibly TRBD1 (5 bases). Germline V gene sequence: CDR1 SEHNR, CDR2 FQNEAQ (reference sequence). The CDR3 covers 15 residues. The V end was cut by 5 bases, the J end by 4 bases, with 14 bases between. DNA for the CDR3: TGTGCCAGCAGCCCTTTAGGGGTAGCCACCGGGGAGCTGTTTTTT. The encoded protein is CASSPLGVATGELFF.

The chain combines TRBV15 with TRBJ2-7; tentative D call: TRBD1 (6 bases). Trimming pared 3 bases from V and 3 bases from J, leaving 12 bases between. Germline assignment: CDR1 LNHNV and CDR2 YYDKDF (reference sequence). The CDR3 length is 14 residues. The CDR3 DNA reads as TGTGCCACCAGCAGGGGGACACCAAACTACGAGCAGTACTTC. Translation gives CATSRGTPNYEQYF.

Only a few counts were recorded for this clone. This chain joins TRBV19 and TRBJ2-3, with TRBD2 matching over 11 bases. V was clipped by 5 bases and J by 5 bases; unmatched bases: 6. The germline gives CDR1 LNHDA, CDR2 SQIVND (reference sequence). This CDR3 has 15 residues. CDR3 in DNA: TGTGCCAGTAGTTGGTCTAGCGGGGGGAGAGATACGCAGTATTTT. It translates to CASSWSSGGRDTQYF.

This clone was observed once. J is TRBJ2-1 and V is TRBV28; TRBD2 might be the D (6 bases). Trimming shortened V by 8 bases and J by 3 bases, and 11 bases separated the two germline ends. The CDR3 totals 13 residues. Germline assignment: CDR1 MDHEN and CDR2 SYDVKM. The CDR3 loop is CASGGIGYNEQFF. CDR3 in DNA: TGTGCCAGCGGCGGGATCGGCTACAATGAGCAGTTCTTC.

This clone was observed a few times. The rearrangement joins TRBV2 to TRBJ1-4; D call uncertain. V lost 2 bases to trimming and J lost 10 bases, with 5 bases between them. Germline lookup yields CDR1 SNHLY and CDR2 FYNNEI. CDR3 size: 11 residues. CDR3 in DNA: TGTGCCAGCAGTGAAATGAGAAAACTGTTTTTT. Its protein is CASSEMRKLFF.

V and J are TRBV6-5 and TRBJ2-5, with TRBD2 as a possible D gene (5 bases). Germline CDR1 reads MNHEY; CDR2 reads SVGAGI. The CDR3 covers 13 residues. The V gene lost 6 bases and the J gene lost 3 bases, with 11 bases spanning the gap. In DNA, the CDR3 is TGTGCCAGCAGAAAATGGGGAGAAGAGACCCAGTACTTC. Residues: CASRKWGEETQYF.

The chain is built from TRBV7-2 and TRBJ2-1; TRBD2 aligns across 12 bases. After removal of 5 bases from V and 8 bases from J, the junction contained 13 bases not matched to a gene. The CDR3 covers 17 residues. CDR1 is SGHTA and CDR2 is FQGNSA in the germline V gene. CDR3 bases: TGTGCCAGCAGCGCTCAGGTACTAGCGGGAGGATCCCATGAGCAGTTCTTC. Translated, it gives CASSAQVLAGGSHEQFF.

This chain uses TRBV23-1 with TRBJ1-5; D perhaps matches TRBD1 (5 bases). TRBV23-1 is treated as an ORF (open reading frame) with a function not yet certain. V dropped 0 bases and J dropped 7 bases, with 16 bases sitting between them. CDR3 length: 16 residues. CDR3 bases: TGCGCCAGCAGTCAATCTCACGCAGGGTTGGTCCAGCCCCAGCATTTT. As protein: CASSQSHAGLVQPQHF.

DNA for the CDR3: TGTGCCAGTACCGATAGCGGGGGGGCCCCAGAGACCCAGTACTTC. Its protein product is CASTDSGGAPETQYF. The rearrangement links TRBV19 to TRBJ2-5; 11 bases align to TRBD2. CDR1 is LNHDA and CDR2 is SQIVND in the germline V gene (reference sequence). V lost 7 bases to trimming and J lost 4 bases; unmatched junction nucleotides: 8. This CDR3 contains 15 residues. Variable domain in full (rest from reference TRBV19 and TRBJ2-5): DGGITQSPKYLFRKEGQNVTLSCEQNLNHDAMYWYRQDPGQGLRLIYYSQIVNDFQKGDIAEGYSVSREKKESFPLTVTSAQKNPTAFYLCASTDSGGAPETQYFGPGTRLLVL.

The CDR3 DNA follows: TGCGCCAGCAGTCCGGGGGCCGGGACAGGGGTAAAGGGCGCTGAAGCTTTCTTT. Its protein is CASSPGAGTGVKGAEAFF. The chain recombines TRBV4-1 with TRBJ1-1, with 10 bases lining up with TRBD1. The V segment lost 6 bases and the J segment 6 bases; nucleotides outside the gene matches: 19. Germline V gene sequence: CDR1 MGHRA, CDR2 YSYEKL. The CDR3 loop spans 18 amino acids.

This rearrangement joins TRBV4-2 to TRBJ1-1; 8 bases map to TRBD1. V trimming: 0 bases; J trimming: 0 bases; junction bases outside the gene matches: 3. CDR1 is LGHNA and CDR2 is YNFKEQ in the germline V gene. The CDR3 extends over 16 amino acids. CDR3 nucleotide sequence: TGTGCCAGCAGCCAAGAGGACAGGGCCATGAACACTGAAGCTTTCTTT. Protein product: CASSQEDRAMNTEAFF.

V and J are TRBV10-3 and TRBJ1-2, with 7 bases identical to TRBD1. Per the germline V gene, CDR1 is ENHRY and CDR2 is SYGVKD. With 2 bases clipped from V and 8 bases from J, the junction kept 5 bases outside the gene matches. The CDR3 runs to 13 residues. The CDR3 DNA follows: TGTGCCATCAGTGAGGGGACAGCGGTCGGCTACACCTTC. Its translation: CAISEGTAVGYTF.

The chain couples TRBV7-7 to TRBJ2-5, with D perhaps TRBD2 (5 bases). V lost 3 bases to trimming and J lost 3 bases, with 8 bases between them. Germline V gene sequence: CDR1 SSHAT, CDR2 FNYEAQ (reference sequence). CDR3 length equals 13 residues. The CDR3 reads CASSFTREETQYF. The CDR3 DNA follows: TGTGCCAGCAGCTTTACTAGAGAAGAGACCCAGTACTTC.

The chain has TRBV14 and TRBJ1-3; 7 bases fit TRBD1. Germline trimming cut 7 bases from V and 5 bases from J; bases unmatched to any gene: 5. The CDR3 has 13 residues. CDR1 is SGHDN, CDR2 FVKESK, per germline. The CDR3 sequence is CASTQGGRNTIYF. The CDR3 DNA sequence: TGTGCCAGCACCCAGGGGGGGAGAAACACCATATATTTT.

The CDR3 sequence: CATIKSGAEAFF. CDR3 bases: TGTGCCACCATAAAGTCTGGGGCGGAAGCTTTCTTT. V gene TRBV28 combines with J gene TRBJ1-1, with D perhaps TRBD1 (5 bases). The V gene's germline CDR1 is MDHEN and CDR2 SYDVKM. The CDR3 loop spans 12 amino acids. V gave up 10 bases and J gave up 8 bases, with 17 bases separating them.

V and J are TRBV11-3 and TRBJ1-1; perhaps TRBD1 as D (6 bases). Trimming removed 2 bases from V and 1 base from J, with 11 bases in between. The CDR3 consists of 15 residues. Looked up from germline, CDR1 is SGHNT and CDR2 is YENEEA. In nucleotides, the CDR3 is TGTGCCAGCAGCTTATCAGGGGACCAGAACACTGAAGCTTTCTTT. It encodes CASSLSGDQNTEAFF.

The rearrangement joins TRBV4-1 to TRBJ2-3, with a weak D call TRBD2 (6 bases). Trimming took 3 bases from V and 0 from J, leaving 7 bases between them. This CDR3 has 14 residues. The germline CDR1 and CDR2 sequences are MGHRA and YSYEKL. CDR3 nucleotide sequence: TGCGCCAGCAGCCAGGGGACTAGCACAGATACGCAGTATTTT. Residues: CASSQGTSTDTQYF.

The rearrangement links TRBV2 to TRBJ1-2, with TRBD1 matching over 8 bases. V lost 6 bases to trimming and J lost 4 bases; unmatched junction nucleotides: 7. The germline V gene has CDR1 SNHLY and CDR2 FYNNEI. The CDR3 loop spans 14 amino acids. The CDR3 region is CASRGTGASYGYTF. In DNA form, the CDR3 reads TGTGCCAGCAGAGGGACAGGAGCTAGCTATGGCTACACCTTC.

The chain combines TRBV7-2 with TRBJ2-7; 8 bases map to TRBD2. Trimming removed 1 base from V and 4 bases from J; junction bases left unmatched: 15. This CDR3 has 18 residues. Germline-derived CDR1 and CDR2 are SGHTA and FQGNSA. CDR3 protein: CASSLDSGVPHAGYEQYF. The DNA of the CDR3 is TGTGCCAGCAGCTTAGATAGCGGGGTCCCCCACGCGGGATACGAGCAGTACTTC.

The gene calls are TRBV27 and TRBJ1-1, with 9 bases fitting TRBD1. Trimming removed 5 bases from V and 5 bases from J; junction bases left unmatched: 6. Germline V gene sequence: CDR1 MNHEY, CDR2 SMNVEV (reference sequence). CDR3 length equals 14 residues. The CDR3: CASSLNRGLTEAFF. The CDR3 bases are TGTGCCAGCAGTCTCAACAGGGGGCTGACTGAAGCTTTCTTT.